The present entry profiles one TCR beta chain with its context. In this sample, this clone turned up a few times. Its antigen has not been determined. No much larger clonotype is one base removed from it; base qualities were not supplied. In the same sample, other DNA sequences code for this CDR3. This sample is part of a study of blood T cell repertoires in COVID-19 (dated by TCRdb to about 2020). In the study overall: Collaborator samples came from the United States, Italy and Spain and covered acute and convalescent phases of COVID-19. The material from the prospective study consisted of cDNA or gDNA derived from T cells, B-cell-depleted T cells, or PBMCs. Deeply sampled blood TCRbeta repertoires from subjects exposed to, actively infected with, or recovered from COVID-19 were included in the dataset. A freely available public database, intended as a resource for researchers studying the immune response to SARS-CoV-2, is where the repertoires were released. The samples were drawn from the first 160 participants of the ongoing ImmuneRACE study and from 1,254 subjects provided by 6 global collaborators. Sample metadata almost always included a de-identified subject ID, COVID-19 status, age in years and sex. Where available, HLA class I and class II types were obtained from metadata supplied by the sample provider rather than from assay-based typing.

Paper-wide results and their limitations: Clinical and demographic metadata were provided uncurated, with the amount varying by source and participant.

The collaborating institutions used their own protocols to collect whole blood in K2EDTA tubes. For TCRbeta analysis, collaborator samples were shipped as frozen whole blood, as isolated PBMCs, or as DNA extracted from either sample type. CDR1 and CDR2, looked up from the germline V gene, are SGDLS and YYNGEE. Including cysteine and phenylalanine, the CDR3 has 14 amino acids. The read is trimmed to its CDR3 DNA, 42 bases read in frame from base 1. Trimming costs V 0 bases and J 1 base, and their ends lie 7 bases apart. TCRbeta CDR3 regions were amplified from genomic DNA using the immunoSEQ Assay, a bias-controlled multiplex PCR. On the study's bioinformatics: Nucleated cell counts per sample were estimated from amplification of reference gene primers within the assay. To quantify the absolute abundance of each unique TCRbeta CDR3 rearrangement, sequence reads were collapsed and filtered. For each sample, productive Simpson clonality was calculated as the square root of Simpson's diversity index over productive rearrangements. TCRdb stores this immuneACCESS table with in-frame sequences only. Part of the clones is absent; in the studies checked, under half of the shortfall reflects unresolved V genes, and no reason is known for the rest. D and trimming come from the DNA, and the V and J calls and clone size come from that table. This sample comprises roughly 190,000 clones, about 88% of them detected only once. Approximately 15% of the sample rests with the top ten.

This receptor was taken from a man younger than 40 with active or convalescent COVID-19. The chain joins TRBV9 to TRBJ1-1; perhaps TRBD1 is the D gene, with 5 bases matching. The sequencing sample was made of peripheral blood. CDR3 sequence: CASSVVQENTEAFF. Here is the DNA: TGTGCCAGCAGCGTAGTACAGGAGAACACTGAAGCTTTCTTT.